This T cell receptor beta chain was observed in a study of CXCR3-negative and CXCR3-positive naive CD8 T cells. Findings and caveats of the study: With CXCR3 expression partially decreased after cryopreservation, most assays relied on fresh PBMCs.

The CDR3 contains 11 residues. CDR1 and CDR2 (germline): SGDLS, YYNGEE. Note on this clonotype: Its matching antigen is unknown.

UMI-labeled TRB cDNA libraries were prepared by 5' RACE. TCRdb reprocessed the 5' RACE reads; each CDR3 protein has one entry and no DNA is given. The table lists under 65,000 distinct CDR3 sequences. The genes are TRBV9 and TRBJ1-2. The sample was memory CD8+ T cells from blood. The receptor comes from a human donor in good health. Some clones in this sample may be carry-over from other donors' samples. The CDR3: CASSRGGGYTF.